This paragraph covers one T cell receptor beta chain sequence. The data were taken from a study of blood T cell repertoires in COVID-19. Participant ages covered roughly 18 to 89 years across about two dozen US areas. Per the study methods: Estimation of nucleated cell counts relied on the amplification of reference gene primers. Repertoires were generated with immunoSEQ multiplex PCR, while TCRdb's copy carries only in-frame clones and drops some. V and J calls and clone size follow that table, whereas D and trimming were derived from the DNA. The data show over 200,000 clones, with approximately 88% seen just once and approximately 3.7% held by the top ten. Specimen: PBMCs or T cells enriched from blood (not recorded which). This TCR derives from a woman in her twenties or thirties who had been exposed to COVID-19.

CDR3: CASSWGVEQYF. CDR3 bases: TGTGCCAGCAGCTGGGGGGTCGAGCAGTACTTC. This chain connects TRBV11-2 to TRBJ2-7, with D tentatively TRBD2 (6 bases). CDR3 size: 11 residues. Trimming pared 4 bases from V and 6 bases from J, leaving 7 bases between. In germline, CDR1 is SGHAT, CDR2 FQNNGV.